This T cell receptor (beta chain) is drawn from a study of a mutant IDH1 vaccine in newly diagnosed glioma. After removal of 1 base from V and 5 bases from J, the junction contained 6 bases not matched to a gene. Per germline, CDR1 GTSNPN and CDR2 SVGIG (reference sequence). The CDR3 loop spans 14 amino acids. In regard to this clone: Its antigen is unknown.

TCRdb keeps only in-frame clones here, not all; method: immunoSEQ multiplex PCR. The sample lists over 35,000 clones, 70% to 85% occurring once. Time point denoted: week 23, last vaccination. Each dose delivered 300 ug of mutant IDH1 20-mer peptide subcutaneously with imiquimod. The rearrangement uses TRBV30 and TRBJ2-7, with 9 bases fitting TRBD2. The sequence was obtained from a woman under 30 with glioma. Some clones in this sample may be carry-over from other donors' samples. The material was PBMCs, obtained from a glioma patient whose treatment included an IDH1 peptide vaccine. The CDR3 here is CAWSALAGGHEQYF. In DNA, the CDR3 is TGTGCCTGGAGTGCCTTGGCGGGAGGGCACGAGCAGTACTTC.